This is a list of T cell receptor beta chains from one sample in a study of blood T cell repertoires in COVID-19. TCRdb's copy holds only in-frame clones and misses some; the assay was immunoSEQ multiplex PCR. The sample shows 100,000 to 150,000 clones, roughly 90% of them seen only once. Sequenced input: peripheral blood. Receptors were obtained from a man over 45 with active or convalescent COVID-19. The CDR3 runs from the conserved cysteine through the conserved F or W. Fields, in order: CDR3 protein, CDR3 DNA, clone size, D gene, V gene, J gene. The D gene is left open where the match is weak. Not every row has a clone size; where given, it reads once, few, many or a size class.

CASSLQGAPYEQYF	TGTGCCAGCAGCTTACAGGGGGCTCCCTACGAGCAGTACTTC	.	TRBD1	TRBV13	TRBJ2-7
CSVQMTGGNSPLHF	TGCAGCGTTCAGATGACAGGAGGAAATTCACCCCTCCACTTT	.	.	TRBV29-1	TRBJ1-6
CASSRTGWRDEQYF	TGTGCCAGCAGTAGAACAGGGTGGCGGGACGAGCAGTACTTC	.	.	TRBV6-2/TRBV6-3	TRBJ2-7
CATSRDRLAGSGNTIYF	TGTGCCACCAGCAGAGATCGGTTGGCAGGCTCTGGAAACACCATATATTTT	.	.	TRBV15	TRBJ1-3
CASSRGPGMYTEAFF	TGTGCCAGCAGTCGAGGGCCCGGGATGTACACTGAAGCTTTCTTT	.	.	TRBV27	TRBJ1-1
CASSLSQGSQETQYF	TGTGCCAGCAGCTTAAGTCAGGGGTCACAAGAGACCCAGTACTTC	.	.	TRBV7-2	TRBJ2-5
CASSPTGGYQPQHF	TGTGCCAGCAGCCCTACAGGGGGCTATCAGCCCCAGCATTTT	.	TRBD1	TRBV3-1/TRBV3-2	TRBJ1-5
CASSERGPGAGNTIYF	TGTGCCAGCAGTGAACGGGGTCCTGGGGCTGGAAACACCATATATTTT	.	.	TRBV6-1	TRBJ1-3
CASSIDRFQQGNDQPQHF	TGTGCCAGTAGTATAGATAGGTTTCAACAGGGTAATGATCAGCCCCAGCATTTT	.	.	TRBV19	TRBJ1-5
CASSYGGANNSPLHF	TGTGCCAGCAGTTACGGGGGGGCGAATAATTCACCCCTCCACTTT	.	.	TRBV6-2/TRBV6-3	TRBJ1-6
CASSYSGNHEQYF	TGTGCCAGCAGTTACTCGGGCAACCACGAGCAGTACTTC	.	.	TRBV6-5	TRBJ2-7
CASSARDRIGYTF	TGTGCCAGCAGCGCACGGGACAGAATTGGCTACACCTTC	.	TRBD1	TRBV5-5	TRBJ1-2
CASSEFVTAANYGYTF	TGTGCCAGCAGTGAGTTTGTGACAGCAGCTAACTATGGCTACACCTTC	once	.	TRBV2	TRBJ1-2
CASSQDETGRQPQHF	TGCGCCAGCAGCCAAGATGAGACAGGGCGTCAGCCCCAGCATTTT	.	TRBD1	TRBV4-1	TRBJ1-5
CATSESGGTYEQYF	TGTGCCACCAGCGAGAGCGGGGGGACATACGAGCAGTACTTC	.	TRBD2	TRBV24-1	TRBJ2-7
CAWSGSGRSSYEQYF	TGTGCCTGGAGCGGAAGCGGAAGGAGCTCCTACGAGCAGTACTTC	once	.	TRBV30	TRBJ2-7
CSASSGINYGYTF	TGCAGTGCTAGTTCAGGGATTAACTATGGCTACACCTTC	once	.	TRBV20-1	TRBJ1-2
CASKERQGAVYEQYF	TGTGCCAGCAAGGAGAGACAGGGGGCAGTCTACGAGCAGTACTTC	.	TRBD1	TRBV28	TRBJ2-7
CASSVGLAGDNEQFF	TGTGCCAGCAGCGTAGGACTAGCGGGGGACAATGAGCAGTTCTTC	once	TRBD2	TRBV9	TRBJ2-1
CASTPGRVLGYEQYF	TGTGCCAGCACCCCCGGCAGGGTTCTGGGCTACGAGCAGTACTTC	.	.	TRBV5-7	TRBJ2-7
CASSRGGGGGNQPQHF	TGTGCCAGCAGTCGAGGGGGGGGAGGGGGCAATCAGCCCCAGCATTTT	.	.	TRBV6-6	TRBJ1-5
CASTPIRGSGNYGYTF	TGTGCCAGCACCCCCATTAGGGGATCCGGAAACTATGGCTACACCTTC	.	.	TRBV6-2/TRBV6-3	TRBJ1-2
CASSSQGNNNSPLHF	TGTGCCAGCAGCTCACAGGGGAACAATAATTCACCCCTCCACTTT	.	TRBD1	TRBV5-5	TRBJ1-6
CASSLGTVNEQFF	TGCGCCAGCAGCCTCGGGACAGTCAATGAGCAGTTCTTC	once	TRBD1	TRBV5-1	TRBJ2-1
CASSQDTGQETQYF	TGTGCCAGCAGCCAAGACACGGGGCAAGAGACCCAGTACTTC	.	.	TRBV3-1/TRBV3-2	TRBJ2-5
CASSRGQGPTEAFF	TGTGCCAGCAGCCGAGGTCAGGGTCCCACTGAAGCTTTCTTT	.	.	TRBV7-8	TRBJ1-1
CASSQVGRGSEFF	.	.	.	TRBV4-1	TRBJ2-1
CASSLKGGAPLHF	TGTGCCAGCAGTTTAAAAGGGGGCGCGCCCCTCCACTTT	once	TRBD1	TRBV12-3/TRBV12-4	TRBJ1-6
CASSLSGQGIGYTF	TGTGCCAGCAGTTTATCGGGACAGGGCATTGGCTACACCTTC	few	TRBD1	TRBV27	TRBJ1-2
CASSQDRINTDTQYF	TGTGCCAGCAGCCAGGACAGGATAAACACAGATACGCAGTATTTT	.	TRBD1	TRBV14	TRBJ2-3
CATSDFTQGYGYTF	TGTGCCACCAGTGATTTCACACAGGGCTATGGCTACACCTTC	.	.	TRBV24-1	TRBJ1-2
CASSLAGNTDTQYF	TGTGCCAGTAGTTTAGCGGGGAACACAGATACGCAGTATTTT	.	TRBD2	TRBV19	TRBJ2-3
CASGGPREEETQYF	TGTGCCAGCGGGGGGCCCCGGGAGGAAGAGACCCAGTACTTC	.	.	TRBV2	TRBJ2-5
CASLGGATNEKLFF	TGTGCCAGCCTAGGGGGCGCAACTAATGAAAAACTGTTTTTT	.	TRBD1	TRBV6-5	TRBJ1-4
CASSPLGGSSGANVLTF	TGTGCCAGCTCACCACTTGGCGGAAGCTCTGGGGCCAACGTCCTGACTTTC	.	.	TRBV18	TRBJ2-6
CASSVVQGGTEAFF	TGTGCCAGCAGCGTAGTTCAGGGAGGCACTGAAGCTTTCTTT	.	.	TRBV9	TRBJ1-1
CATSGQGGLADTQYF	TGTGCCACCAGCGGACAGGGAGGACTCGCAGATACGCAGTATTTT	.	TRBD1	TRBV24-1	TRBJ2-3
CASSLEGTGYEAFF	TGCGCCAGCAGCTTGGAAGGGACAGGATATGAAGCTTTCTTT	.	TRBD1	TRBV5-1	TRBJ1-1
CAISESASGGYTSTDTQYF	TGTGCCATCAGTGAGTCGGCTAGCGGGGGTTATACTAGCACAGATACGCAGTATTTT	once	TRBD2	TRBV10-3	TRBJ2-3
CASSSVTALSYNEQFF	TGTGCCAGCAGTTCCGTAACAGCCCTCTCCTACAATGAGCAGTTCTTC	.	.	TRBV28	TRBJ2-1
CASSAGLGNYNEQFF	TGTGCCAGCAGCGCAGGACTAGGGAATTACAATGAGCAGTTCTTC	.	TRBD2	TRBV9	TRBJ2-1
CASRNGPIWNQPQHF	TGTGCCAGCAGAAATGGCCCCATTTGGAATCAGCCCCAGCATTTT	.	.	TRBV2	TRBJ1-5
CASRLAGRGTQYF	TGTGCCAGCAGGCTAGCGGGTCGTGGGACCCAGTACTTC	.	TRBD2	TRBV2	TRBJ2-5
CAWRVLASTDTQYF	TGTGCCTGGAGAGTTCTAGCGTCCACAGATACGCAGTATTTT	.	.	TRBV30	TRBJ2-3
CASSLQGINEKLFF	TGTGCCAGCAGCCTACAGGGTATCAATGAAAAACTGTTTTTT	.	.	TRBV28	TRBJ1-4